One sample yielded the 10 T cell receptor beta chains listed below, sequenced in a study of Ad26.COV2.S vaccination and SARS-CoV-2 variants. Produced via immunoSEQ multiplex PCR; TCRdb's table is partial and in-frame only. The table includes about 350,000 clones, roughly 84% detected once. Treatment here: roughly 20 received Ad26.COV2.S at low or high dose, single or two shots; about 5 received placebo; per-sample allocation not given. Specimen acquisition occurred on day 63 following the initial vaccine or placebo injection. The sample here was peripheral blood, taken in a trial of Ad26.COV2.S vaccine versus placebo. These receptors were taken from a person aged 18-60 years who received the Ad26.COV2.S COVID-19 vaccine or a placebo.

The rearrangement joins TRBV5-6 to TRBJ2-5, with D possibly being TRBD1 or TRBD2 (6 bases each). This CDR3 has 15 amino acids. The germline CDR1 and CDR2 sequences are SGHDT and YYEEEE. The V and J ends lost 5 bases and 5 bases respectively, with 19 bases between them. CDR3 protein: CASREGGRPGETQYF. DNA of the CDR3: TGTGCCAGCAGGGAGGGGGGCAGGCCGGGTGAGACCCAGTACTTC.

The chain joins TRBV28 to TRBJ2-7, with 10 bases lining up with TRBD1. J lost 7 bases, V lost 5 bases, and 5 bases had no gene match. This CDR3 has 13 amino acids. Germline lookup yields CDR1 MDHEN and CDR2 SYDVKM. DNA for the CDR3: TGTGCCAGCAGTCCCCGGGACAGGGGAGAGCAGTACTTC. It is translated as CASSPRDRGEQYF.

The V and J genes are TRBV6-1 and TRBJ2-3; D may be TRBD2 (5 bases). Trimming cost V 0 bases and J 5 bases, with 6 bases left between them. The CDR3 totals 13 residues. Germline V gene data show CDR1 as MNHNS and CDR2 as SASEGT. Written as DNA, the CDR3 is TGTGCCAGCAGTGAAGCCGGGGAAGATACGCAGTATTTT. Its protein is CASSEAGEDTQYF.

The rearrangement joins TRBV7-3 to TRBJ2-5; D not resolved. The ends were cut back, 3 bases at V and 3 bases at J, with 8 bases in the middle. The CDR3 consists of 13 residues. Germline loops: CDR1 SGHTA, CDR2 FQGTGA. The CDR3 DNA reads as TGTGCCAGCAGCTTGGTGGTGGAAGAGACCCAGTACTTC. It translates to CASSLVVEETQYF.

The CDR3 is CASSSFDRGRRNQPQHF. The CDR3 DNA is TGTGCCAGCAGTTCCTTTGACAGGGGGCGTCGCAATCAGCCCCAGCATTTT. The rearrangement joins TRBV27 to TRBJ1-5, with 10 bases lining up with TRBD1. This CDR3 has 17 residues. V gave up 4 bases and J gave up 2 bases; unmatched junction bases: 8. Germline lookup yields CDR1 MNHEY and CDR2 SMNVEV (reference sequence).

The V call is TRBV6-6, the J call TRBJ1-5; 11 bases fit TRBD1. V lost 10 bases and J lost 7; bases outside the gene matches: 6. Germline values: CDR1 MNHNY, CDR2 SVGAGI (reference sequence). The CDR3 is made up of 13 amino acids. The CDR3 DNA reads as TGTGCCACAGGACAGGGGGCAAGACAGCCCCAGCATTTT. It encodes CATGQGARQPQHF.

The chain combines TRBV19 with TRBJ1-4; D not resolved. V was trimmed by 3 bases and J by 5 bases, leaving 19 bases between them. The CDR3 is made up of 17 amino acids. CDR1 and CDR2 from the germline V gene are LNHDA and SQIVND (reference sequence). CDR3 sequence reads: CASSIGLGPALNEKLFF. The CDR3 region has the DNA TGTGCCAGTAGTATCGGCTTAGGGCCTGCACTAAATGAAAAACTGTTTTTT.

The V call is TRBV7-9, the J call TRBJ1-6, with D hard to call. V gave up 11 bases and J gave up 7 bases, with 12 bases separating them. The CDR3 contains 12 residues. Germline-derived CDR1 and CDR2 are SEHNR and FQNEAQ (reference sequence). This chain's CDR3 is CASQTTNSPLHF. CDR3 nucleotides: TGTGCCTCGCAGACTACCAATTCACCCCTCCACTTT.

The V call is TRBV19, the J call TRBJ1-1; D might be TRBD1 (6 bases). In germline, CDR1 is LNHDA, CDR2 SQIVND (reference sequence). This CDR3 contains 14 residues. V lost 6 bases to trimming and J lost 1 base, with 12 bases between them. CDR3 DNA: TGTGCCAGTAGGGGGATGACAGGGAACACTGAAGCTTTCTTT. Translation: CASRGMTGNTEAFF. The full variable domain, with the rest looked up from reference TRBV19 and TRBJ1-1, is DGGITQSPKYLFRKEGQNVTLSCEQNLNHDAMYWYRQDPGQGLRLIYYSQIVNDFQKGDIAEGYSVSREKKESFPLTVTSAQKNPTAFYLCASRGMTGNTEAFFGQGTRLTVV.

The chain uses TRBV5-1 and TRBJ2-3; no firm D call. The V end lost 1 base, the J end lost 2 bases, and 8 bases lay between the germline ends. Germline values: CDR1 SGHRS, CDR2 YFSETQ. CDR3 size: 14 residues. CDR3 region: CASSLRSATDTQYF. The CDR3 DNA reads TGCGCCAGCAGCTTGCGGTCAGCCACAGATACGCAGTATTTT. Using reference TRBV5-1 and TRBJ2-3 for the parts outside the CDR3, the full variable domain is KAGVTQTPRYLIKTRGQQVTLSCSPISGHRSVSWYQQTPGQGLQFLFEYFSETQRNKGNFPGRFSGRQFSNSRSEMNVSTLELGDSALYLCASSLRSATDTQYFGPGTRLTVL.